This T cell receptor (beta chain) was found in a study of OX40 agonist ivuxolimab in advanced cancers. Study as a whole: Ivuxolimab is a fully human IgG2 antibody that activates OX40 (CD134). Having had anti-PD-1, anti-PD-L1 or anti-CTLA-4 therapy before was allowed, and over 35% had some. Overall study results and limits: Expanded clones tended on average to be more numerous among CD8+ T cells than CD4+.

Note on this clone: The antigen remains unidentified.

The repertoire was sequenced with immunoSEQ multiplex PCR; TCRdb's copy has only in-frame clones and lacks some. The sample lists around 34,000 clones, 79% occurring once. Germline CDR1 and CDR2: SNHLY and FYNNEI. V lost 3 bases, J lost 2 bases, and 11 bases lay in between. This CDR3 has 14 amino acids. The receptor was isolated from an adult with an advanced solid tumor such as melanoma, head and neck, liver or kidney cancer. The rearrangement joins TRBV2 to TRBJ2-7; perhaps TRBD1 as D (7 bases). The source was CD4+ or CD8+ T cells sorted from blood, collected in a trial of the OX40 agonist ivuxolimab. This chain's CDR3 is CASSDQGGPYEQYF. The CDR3, as DNA: TGTGCCAGCAGTGATCAGGGGGGACCCTACGAGCAGTACTTC.